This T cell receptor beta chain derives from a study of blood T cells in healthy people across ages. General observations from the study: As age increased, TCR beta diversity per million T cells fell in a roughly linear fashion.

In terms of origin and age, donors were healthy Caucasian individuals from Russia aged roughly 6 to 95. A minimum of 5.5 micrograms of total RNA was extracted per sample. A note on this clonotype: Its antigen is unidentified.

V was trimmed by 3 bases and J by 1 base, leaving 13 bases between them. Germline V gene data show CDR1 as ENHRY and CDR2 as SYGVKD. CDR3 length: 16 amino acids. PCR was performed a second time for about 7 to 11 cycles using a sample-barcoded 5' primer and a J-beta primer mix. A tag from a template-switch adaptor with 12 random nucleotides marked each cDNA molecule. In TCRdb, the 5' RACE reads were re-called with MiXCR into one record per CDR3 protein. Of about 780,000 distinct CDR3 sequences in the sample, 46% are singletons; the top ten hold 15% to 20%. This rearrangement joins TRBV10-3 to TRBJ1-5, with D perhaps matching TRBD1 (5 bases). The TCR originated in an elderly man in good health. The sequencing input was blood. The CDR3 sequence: CAISDRVGGSNQPQHF. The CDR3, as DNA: TGTGCCATCAGTGACAGGGTCGGGGGAAGCAATCAGCCCCAGCATTTT.